A single sample gave rise to the 29 T cell receptor beta chains below, sequenced in a study of cytomegalovirus exposure and HLA in healthy donors (dated by TCRdb to about 2017). Library construction relied on the immunoSEQ multiplex PCR assay. For the multiplex PCR, a mixture combining 60 forward primers for TCR Vbeta segments and 13 reverse primers for TCR Jbeta segments was used. The table was pulled from immuneACCESS by TCRdb, which kept in-frame rearrangements only. Such tables lose some clones; where checked, under half of the loss comes from unresolved V genes, and the rest has no known cause. Across this sample there are approximately 220,000 clones, with more than 65% seen only once. Under 2% of the sample is held by the ten biggest clonotypes. Sequences were obtained from PBMCs. The source of these receptors is a woman under 40 in good health and CMV-seronegative.

Of note for this clone: Additional DNA sequences in this sample encode the identical CDR3. V gene TRBV6-5 combines with J gene TRBJ1-2; 8 nucleotides agree with TRBD1. CDR1 MNHEY and CDR2 SVGAGI come from the germline V gene. CDR3 length: 14 residues. The V gene end was trimmed by 5 bases and the J gene end by 3 bases; junction bases not matched to a gene: 5. The CDR3 DNA follows: TGTGCCAGCAGTGACATACAGGGGGACTATGGCTACACCTTC. It yields the protein CASSDIQGDYGYTF.

This clone has only a few counts. This chain's CDR3 is CASSLGAGYNEQFF. The CDR3 DNA follows: TGCGCCAGCAGCTTAGGGGCGGGGTACAATGAGCAGTTCTTC. The chain carries TRBV5-1 and TRBJ2-1; perhaps TRBD2 as D (6 bases). CDR3 size: 14 residues. The germline gives CDR1 SGHRS, CDR2 YFSETQ. Deletions cut 2 bases from V and 4 bases from J, with 10 bases between.

This clone occurred a few times. J is TRBJ2-7 and V is TRBV28, with 12 bases that match TRBD2. Germline lookup yields CDR1 MDHEN and CDR2 SYDVKM. The CDR3 is 15 residues long. J lost 4 bases, V lost 3 bases, and 4 bases had no gene match. The CDR3 nucleotides are TGTGCCAGCAGTTTCCCGGGACTAGCGGGTTACGAGCAGTACTTC. Translation: CASSFPGLAGYEQYF.

The V call is TRBV7-3, the J call TRBJ2-3, with D tentatively TRBD1 (5 bases). The germline V and J ends were trimmed by 5 bases and 2 bases, with 14 bases remaining between them. The CDR3 consists of 15 residues. Germline CDR1 SGHTA, CDR2 FQGTGA. DNA for the CDR3: TGTGCCAGCAGCCCCCTAGGGGCACACACAGATACGCAGTATTTT. Its translation: CASSPLGAHTDTQYF.

V gene TRBV5-8 combines with J gene TRBJ1-5; 7 bases are shared with TRBD1. The CDR3 totals 15 residues. Per germline, CDR1 SGHTS and CDR2 YDEGEE. Trimming removed 2 bases from V and 6 bases from J; junction bases left unmatched: 8. CDR3 residues: CASSFKGGASQPQHF. In DNA, the CDR3 is TGTGCCAGCAGCTTCAAAGGGGGCGCGAGTCAGCCCCAGCATTTT. The entire variable domain, with the rest obtained from reference TRBV5-8 and TRBJ1-5, is as follows: EAGVTQSPTHLIKTRGQQATLRCSPISGHTSVYWYQQALGLGLQFLLWYDEGEERNRGNFPPRFSGRQFPNYSSELNVNALELEDSALYLCASSFKGGASQPQHFGDGTRLSIL.

This clone was seen just once. The genes are TRBV7-2 and TRBJ2-2; perhaps TRBD2 as D (6 bases). The CDR3 is 17 amino acids. Germline CDR1 SGHTA, CDR2 FQGNSA. V was clipped by 5 bases and J by 1 base, with 17 bases between them. CDR3 in DNA: TGTGCCAGCAGCCGACAACGGCAGGGACTGAACACCGGGGAGCTGTTTTTT. This translates into CASSRQRQGLNTGELFF.

The chain employs TRBV11-2 and TRBJ1-2, with TRBD1 identical over 7 bases. Germline assignment: CDR1 SGHAT and CDR2 FQNNGV. The CDR3 has 12 residues. Germline trimming cut 5 bases from V and 8 bases from J; bases unmatched to any gene: 5. The CDR3 sequence: CASSADRMGYTF. Here the CDR3 DNA reads TGTGCCAGCAGCGCGGACAGGATGGGCTACACCTTC.

V gene TRBV30 combines with J gene TRBJ1-4; perhaps TRBD1 as D (6 bases). The CDR3 covers 15 residues. V shed 5 bases and J shed 0 bases, with 13 bases lying between them. CDR1 GTSNPN and CDR2 SVGIG come from the germline V gene (reference sequence). The CDR3 protein is CAWGGQSATNEKLFF. The CDR3 coding sequence is TGTGCCTGGGGCGGACAGTCAGCAACTAATGAAAAACTGTTTTTT.

The V and J genes are TRBV11-3 and TRBJ1-1, with unresolved D. V shed 10 bases and J shed 1 base, with 16 bases lying between them. There are 14 residues in the CDR3. Per germline, CDR1 SGHNT and CDR2 YENEEA. CDR3 DNA sequence: TGTGCCACCGGGGTCTTGGCGGGGAACACTGAAGCTTTCTTT. It translates to CATGVLAGNTEAFF. Together with reference TRBV11-3 and TRBJ1-1, the CDR3 gives the full variable domain: EAGVVQSPRYKIIEKKQPVAFWCNPISGHNTLYWYLQNLGQGPELLIRYENEEAVDDSQLPKDRFSAERLKGVDSTLKIQPAELGDSAVYLCATGVLAGNTEAFFGQGTRLTVV.

This clone was observed a handful of times. This chain joins TRBV12-5 and TRBJ2-3; 9 bases are shared with TRBD2. This CDR3 contains 16 residues. The junction had 4 bases not matched to a gene; V was cut back by 0 bases and J by 3 bases. Germline V gene lookup returns CDR1 LGHNT and CDR2 FRNRAP. The CDR3 bases are TGTGCTAGTGGTTTGGTAGTGGCGGGAGGGACAGATACGCAGTATTTT. Protein: CASGLVVAGGTDTQYF.

The chain uses TRBV25-1 and TRBJ1-1; 12 bases fit TRBD1. Trimming removed 3 bases from V and 3 bases from J; junction bases left unmatched: 5. The CDR3 is made up of 16 amino acids. CDR1 MGHDK and CDR2 SYGVNS come from the germline V gene. The CDR3, as DNA: TGTGCCAGCAGTGAGTCGGGACAGGGGGCGTACACTGAAGCTTTCTTT. Translating gives CASSESGQGAYTEAFF.

This sequence joins TRBV9 and TRBJ1-4; D perhaps matches TRBD1 (5 bases). CDR1 and CDR2 from the germline V gene are SGDLS and YYNGEE. V lost 3 bases to trimming and J lost 0 bases, with 9 bases between them. The CDR3 covers 15 residues. CDR3 amino acids: CASSEDSSTNEKLFF. The CDR3 DNA follows: TGTGCCAGCAGCGAAGACAGTTCAACTAATGAAAAACTGTTTTTT.

The chain is built from TRBV11-3 and TRBJ2-1; 7 nucleotides match TRBD1. V lost 5 bases to trimming and J lost 8 bases; unmatched junction nucleotides: 9. This CDR3 region has 14 residues. The germline gives CDR1 SGHNT, CDR2 YENEEA. Written as DNA, the CDR3 is TGTGCCAGCAGCCCGACAGGGCTCGGCCATGAGCAGTTCTTC. This translates into CASSPTGLGHEQFF.

This clone was recorded many times. V is TRBV2 and J is TRBJ1-1; unclear D gene. Germline CDR1 and CDR2: SNHLY and FYNNEI. The CDR3 spans 12 residues. V lost 10 bases to trimming and J lost 4 bases, with 13 bases between them. The CDR3 loop is CATRWRATEAFF. In DNA, the CDR3 is TGTGCCACCCGGTGGCGGGCCACTGAAGCTTTCTTT.

The chain joins TRBV30 to TRBJ2-7; D may be TRBD1 (6 bases). Trimming took 1 base from V and 3 from J, leaving 22 bases between them. This CDR3 has 17 amino acids. The germline V gene encodes CDR1 GTSNPN and CDR2 SVGIG (reference sequence). CDR3 coding DNA: TGTGCCTGGAGTGGGATAATGGGGACACCAGCCAGCTACGAGCAGTACTTC. Translating it yields CAWSGIMGTPASYEQYF.

This clone came up a few times. The rearrangement links TRBV27 to TRBJ2-3; TRBD2 aligns across 14 bases. Losses at the gene ends were 7 bases for V and 5 bases for J; bases not matched to a gene: 11. Germline CDR1 MNHEY, CDR2 SMNVEV (reference sequence). This CDR3 spans 17 amino acids. The CDR3 loop is CASNSLGTSGRGDTQYF. The CDR3 bases are TGTGCCAGCAACTCTCTGGGGACTAGCGGGAGAGGAGATACGCAGTATTTT.

The V call is TRBV30, the J call TRBJ1-6; TRBD1 agrees at 9 bases. Trimming removed 5 bases from V and 6 bases from J; junction bases left unmatched: 5. CDR3 size: 14 residues. The germline V gene encodes CDR1 GTSNPN and CDR2 SVGIG (reference sequence). Here the CDR3 DNA reads TGTGCCTGGGATAGACAGGGGGGTAATTCACCCCTCCACTTT. This gives the protein CAWDRQGGNSPLHF.

The V call is TRBV2, the J call TRBJ2-4; 8 nucleotides align to TRBD2. There are 15 residues in the CDR3. V shed 8 bases, J shed 0 bases, and the junction held 6 bases outside the gene matches. Germline assignment: CDR1 SNHLY and CDR2 FYNNEI. CDR3 loop: CASALSGIAKNIQYF. The DNA of the CDR3 is TGTGCCAGCGCCCTTAGCGGGATAGCCAAAAACATTCAGTACTTC. The full variable domain, its missing parts supplied by reference TRBV2 and TRBJ2-4, is EPEVTQTPSHQVTQMGQEVILRCVPISNHLYFYWYRQILGQKVEFLVSFYNNEISEKSEIFDDQFSVERPDGSNFTLKIRSTKLEDSAMYFCASALSGIAKNIQYFGAGTRLSVL.

This clone was observed a few times. The chain uses TRBV10-1 and TRBJ1-1; the D gene is possibly TRBD1 (6 bases). V was shortened by 3 bases and J by 4 bases, with 12 bases between the two germline ends. The germline V gene encodes CDR1 WNHNN and CDR2 SYGVQD (reference sequence). CDR3 length equals 14 residues. The CDR3 protein is CASSDWGLGTEAFF. As DNA, the CDR3 is TGCGCCAGCAGTGACTGGGGGCTCGGCACTGAAGCTTTCTTT.

The V gene is TRBV6-1, the J gene TRBJ2-1; D uncertain. There are 13 residues in the CDR3. Germline loops: CDR1 MNHNS, CDR2 SASEGT. Trimming removed 3 bases at V and 6 bases at J, with 9 bases between. In nucleotides, the CDR3 is TGTGCCAGCAGTGAGGTCGGAGTCAATGAGCAGTTCTTC. Protein product: CASSEVGVNEQFF.

This clone came up a few times. The V call is TRBV30, the J call TRBJ1-3; D remains ambiguous. Looked up from germline, CDR1 is GTSNPN and CDR2 is SVGIG (reference sequence). The V end lost 4 bases, the J end lost 0 bases, and 10 bases lay between the germline ends. The CDR3 covers 14 residues. CDR3 sequence: CAWNIKSSGNTIYF. The CDR3, as DNA: TGTGCCTGGAATATTAAGAGCTCTGGAAACACCATATATTTT. The full variable domain, with the rest looked up from reference TRBV30 and TRBJ1-3, is SQTIHQWPATLVQPVGSPLSLECTVEGTSNPNLYWYRQAAGRGLQLLFYSVGIGQISSEVPQNLSASRPQDRQFILSSKKLLLSDSGFYLCAWNIKSSGNTIYFGEGSWLTVV.

This clone was counted a few times. The rearrangement links TRBV7-9 to TRBJ1-2; the match to TRBD1 covers 11 bases. V lost 3 bases, J lost 4 bases, and 10 bases stayed unmatched. In germline, CDR1 is SEHNR, CDR2 FQNEAQ (reference sequence). This CDR3 is built from 17 residues. The DNA for the CDR3 is TGTGCCAGCAGCTTGGGTCCCGGGACAGGGGGAAGCTATGGCTACACCTTC. Its translation: CASSLGPGTGGSYGYTF. The full variable domain, completed using reference TRBV7-9 and TRBJ1-2, is DTGVSQNPRHKITKRGQNVTFRCDPISEHNRLYWYRQTLGQGPEFLTYFQNEAQLEKSRLLSDRFSAERPKGSFSTLEIQRTEQGDSAMYLCASSLGPGTGGSYGYTFGSGTRLTVV.

The chain's CDR3 is CASSFDSGSTDTQYF. CDR3 bases: TGTGCCAGCAGCTTCGATAGCGGAAGCACAGATACGCAGTATTTT. The chain is built from TRBV7-8 and TRBJ2-3; D may be TRBD2 (6 bases). The CDR3 contains 15 residues. V shed 3 bases and J shed 0 bases, with 10 bases lying between them. CDR1 SGHVS and CDR2 FQNEAQ come from the germline V gene.

This chain joins TRBV29-1 and TRBJ1-2; D uncertain. Trimming left V 2 bases short and J 8 bases short, with 15 bases between. The germline gives CDR1 SQVTM, CDR2 ANQGSEA. This CDR3 comprises 13 residues. The CDR3 region is CSVEYLRSEGYTF. The DNA for the CDR3 is TGCAGCGTTGAATATCTGAGGAGCGAGGGCTACACCTTC.

The chain couples TRBV5-4 to TRBJ2-2; weak D call: TRBD1 (5 bases). The ends were cut back, 0 bases at V and 2 bases at J, with 8 bases in the middle. CDR1 SGHNT and CDR2 YYREEE come from the germline V gene (reference sequence). CDR3 size: 15 residues. CDR3 sequence: CASSLGGANTGELFF. The CDR3 DNA reads as TGTGCCAGCAGCTTGGGTGGGGCCAACACCGGGGAGCTGTTTTTT.

The genes are TRBV5-1 and TRBJ2-7; 7 nucleotides line up with TRBD2. The CDR3 sequence is 15 residues long. The germline CDR1 and CDR2 sequences are SGHRS and YFSETQ. The J segment lost 6 bases and the V segment lost 0 bases, leaving 9 bases of the junction unmatched. DNA for the CDR3: TGCGCCAGCAGCTTGGGGGCGGGAGTAAGGTCCGAGCAGTACTTC. Encoded protein: CASSLGAGVRSEQYF. The variable domain in full, with the rest retrieved from reference TRBV5-1 and TRBJ2-7, is KAGVTQTPRYLIKTRGQQVTLSCSPISGHRSVSWYQQTPGQGLQFLFEYFSETQRNKGNFPGRFSGRQFSNSRSEMNVSTLELGDSALYLCASSLGAGVRSEQYFGPGTRLTVT.

Here the CDR3 DNA reads TGTGCCAGCAGACAAATAGGGGGGGCGACGTATAAGTGGACTGAAGCTTTCTTT. Translating gives CASRQIGGATYKWTEAFF. J is TRBJ1-1 and V is TRBV27; perhaps TRBD1 as D (6 bases). CDR3 length equals 18 residues. CDR1 is MNHEY, CDR2 SMNVEV, per germline (reference sequence). V lost 6 bases to trimming and J lost 5 bases, with 28 bases between them.

The V call is TRBV19, the J call TRBJ1-4, with TRBD1 identical over 8 bases. The germline gives CDR1 LNHDA, CDR2 SQIVND (reference sequence). V lost 4 bases to trimming and J lost 12 bases; unmatched junction nucleotides: 1. This CDR3 contains 11 residues. This chain's CDR3 is CASSRGQELFF. In nucleotides, the CDR3 is TGTGCCAGTAGTAGGGGACAGGAACTGTTTTTT. Complete variable domain (other parts from reference TRBV19 and TRBJ1-4): DGGITQSPKYLFRKEGQNVTLSCEQNLNHDAMYWYRQDPGQGLRLIYYSQIVNDFQKGDIAEGYSVSREKKESFPLTVTSAQKNPTAFYLCASSRGQELFFGSGTQLSVL.

The V and J genes are TRBV5-6 and TRBJ2-5; 8 bases align to TRBD2. The CDR3 has 14 residues. Trimming cost V 4 bases and J 5 bases; bases outside gene matches: 7. Germline CDR1 SGHDT, CDR2 YYEEEE. DNA for the CDR3: TGTGCCAGCAGCGGGACTAGTCGGCAGGAGACCCAGTACTTC. It yields the protein CASSGTSRQETQYF.